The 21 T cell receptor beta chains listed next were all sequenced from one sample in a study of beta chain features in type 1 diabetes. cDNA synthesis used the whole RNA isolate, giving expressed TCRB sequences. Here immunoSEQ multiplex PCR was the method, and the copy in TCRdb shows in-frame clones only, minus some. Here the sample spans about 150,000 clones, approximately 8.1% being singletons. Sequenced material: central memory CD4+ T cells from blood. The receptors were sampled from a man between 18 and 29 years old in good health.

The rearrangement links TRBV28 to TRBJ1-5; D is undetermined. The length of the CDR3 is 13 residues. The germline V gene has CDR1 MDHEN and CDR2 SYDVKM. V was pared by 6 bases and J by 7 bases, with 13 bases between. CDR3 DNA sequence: TGTGCCAGCAGCCTCGGGGTTGGGCAGCCCCAGCATTTT. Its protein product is CASSLGVGQPQHF. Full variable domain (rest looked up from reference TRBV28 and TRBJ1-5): DVKVTQSSRYLVKRTGEKVFLECVQDMDHENMFWYRQDPGLGLRLIYFSYDVKMKEKGDIPEGYSVSREKKERFSLILESASTNQTSMYLCASSLGVGQPQHFGDGTRLSIL.

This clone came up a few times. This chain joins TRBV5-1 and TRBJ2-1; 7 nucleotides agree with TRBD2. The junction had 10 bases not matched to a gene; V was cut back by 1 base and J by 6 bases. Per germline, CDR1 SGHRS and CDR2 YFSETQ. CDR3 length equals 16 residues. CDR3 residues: CASSLSGEISSNEQFF. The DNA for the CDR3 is TGCGCCAGCAGCTTGAGCGGGGAAATAAGTTCCAATGAGCAGTTCTTC.

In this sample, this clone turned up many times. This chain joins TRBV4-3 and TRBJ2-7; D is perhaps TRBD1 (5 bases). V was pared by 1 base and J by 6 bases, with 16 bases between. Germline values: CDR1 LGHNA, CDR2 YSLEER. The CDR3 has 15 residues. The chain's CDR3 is CASSQVPQGSSEQYF. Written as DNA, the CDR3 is TGCGCCAGCAGCCAAGTTCCCCAGGGAAGCAGCGAGCAGTACTTC.

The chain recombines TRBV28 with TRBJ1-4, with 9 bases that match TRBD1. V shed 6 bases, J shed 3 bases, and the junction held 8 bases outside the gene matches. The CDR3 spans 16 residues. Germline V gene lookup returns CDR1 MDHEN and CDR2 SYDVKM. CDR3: CASSLPQGAANEKLFF. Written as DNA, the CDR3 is TGTGCCAGCAGCCTACCACAGGGGGCGGCTAATGAAAAACTGTTTTTT. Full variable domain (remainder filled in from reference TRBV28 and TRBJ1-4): DVKVTQSSRYLVKRTGEKVFLECVQDMDHENMFWYRQDPGLGLRLIYFSYDVKMKEKGDIPEGYSVSREKKERFSLILESASTNQTSMYLCASSLPQGAANEKLFFGSGTQLSVL.

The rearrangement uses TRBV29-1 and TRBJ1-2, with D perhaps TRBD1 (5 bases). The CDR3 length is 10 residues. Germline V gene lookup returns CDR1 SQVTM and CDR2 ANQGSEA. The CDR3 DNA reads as TGCAGTGCCGGGGACTCTGGCTACACCTTC. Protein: CSAGDSGYTF.

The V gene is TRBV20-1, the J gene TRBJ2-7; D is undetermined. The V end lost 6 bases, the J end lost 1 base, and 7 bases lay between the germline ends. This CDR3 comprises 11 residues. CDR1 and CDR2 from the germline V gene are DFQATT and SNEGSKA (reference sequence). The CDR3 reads CSAQFSYEQYF. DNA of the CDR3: TGCAGTGCGCAGTTTTCCTACGAGCAGTACTTC.

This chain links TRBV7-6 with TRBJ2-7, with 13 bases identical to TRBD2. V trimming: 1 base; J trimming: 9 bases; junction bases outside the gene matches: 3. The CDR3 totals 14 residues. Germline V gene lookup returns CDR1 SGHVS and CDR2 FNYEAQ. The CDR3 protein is CASSLETSGGLQYF. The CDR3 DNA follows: TGTGCCAGCAGCTTAGAGACTAGCGGGGGGTTGCAGTACTTC.

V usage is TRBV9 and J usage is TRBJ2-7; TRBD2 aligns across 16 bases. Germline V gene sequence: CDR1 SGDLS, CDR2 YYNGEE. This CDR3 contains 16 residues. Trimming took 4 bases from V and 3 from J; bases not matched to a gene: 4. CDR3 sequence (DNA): TGTGCCAGCAGCATGGGACTAGCGGGGGGGCTCTACGAGCAGTACTTC. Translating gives CASSMGLAGGLYEQYF.

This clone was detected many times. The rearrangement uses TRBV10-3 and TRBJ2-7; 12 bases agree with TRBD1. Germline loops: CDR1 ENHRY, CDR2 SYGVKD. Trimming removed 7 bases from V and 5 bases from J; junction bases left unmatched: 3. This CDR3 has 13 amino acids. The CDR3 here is CAIKGTGGNEQYF. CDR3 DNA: TGTGCCATCAAAGGGACAGGGGGCAACGAGCAGTACTTC.

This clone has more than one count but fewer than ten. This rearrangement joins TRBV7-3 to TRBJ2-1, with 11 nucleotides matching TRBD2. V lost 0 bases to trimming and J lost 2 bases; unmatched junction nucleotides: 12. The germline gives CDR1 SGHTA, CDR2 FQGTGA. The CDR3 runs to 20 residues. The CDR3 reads CASSLTPLALAGGTYNEQFF. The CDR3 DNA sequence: TGTGCCAGCAGCTTAACCCCCTTGGCGCTAGCGGGGGGCACCTACAATGAGCAGTTCTTC.

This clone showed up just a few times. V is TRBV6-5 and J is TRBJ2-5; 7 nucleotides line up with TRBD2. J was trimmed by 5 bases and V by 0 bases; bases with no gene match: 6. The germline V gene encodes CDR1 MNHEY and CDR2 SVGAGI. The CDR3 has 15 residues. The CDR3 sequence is CASSYSGGPGETQYF. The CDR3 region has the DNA TGTGCCAGCAGTTACTCGGGAGGGCCGGGGGAGACCCAGTACTTC.

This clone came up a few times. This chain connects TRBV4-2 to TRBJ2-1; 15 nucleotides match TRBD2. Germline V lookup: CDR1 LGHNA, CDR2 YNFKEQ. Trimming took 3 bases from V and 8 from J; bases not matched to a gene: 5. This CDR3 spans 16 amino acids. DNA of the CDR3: TGTGCCAGCAGCCACGCCGGGACTAGCGGGGGGTATGAGCAGTTCTTC. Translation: CASSHAGTSGGYEQFF.

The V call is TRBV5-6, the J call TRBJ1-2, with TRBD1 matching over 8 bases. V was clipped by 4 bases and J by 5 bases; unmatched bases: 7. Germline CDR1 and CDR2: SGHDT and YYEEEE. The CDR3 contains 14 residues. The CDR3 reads CASSLGQGAYGYTF. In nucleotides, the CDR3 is TGTGCCAGCAGCCTTGGTCAGGGGGCATATGGCTACACCTTC.

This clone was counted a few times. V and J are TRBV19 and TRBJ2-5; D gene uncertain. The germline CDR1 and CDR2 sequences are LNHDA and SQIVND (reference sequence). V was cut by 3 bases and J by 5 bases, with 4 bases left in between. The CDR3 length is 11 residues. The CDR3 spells CASSIMETQYF. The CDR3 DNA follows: TGTGCCAGTAGTATTATGGAGACCCAGTACTTC.

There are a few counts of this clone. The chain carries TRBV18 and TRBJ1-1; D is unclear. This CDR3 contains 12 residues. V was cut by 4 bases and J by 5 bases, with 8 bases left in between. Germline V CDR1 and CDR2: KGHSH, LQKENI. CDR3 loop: CASSLRGTEAFF. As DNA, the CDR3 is TGTGCCAGCTCACTCAGAGGAACTGAAGCTTTCTTT.

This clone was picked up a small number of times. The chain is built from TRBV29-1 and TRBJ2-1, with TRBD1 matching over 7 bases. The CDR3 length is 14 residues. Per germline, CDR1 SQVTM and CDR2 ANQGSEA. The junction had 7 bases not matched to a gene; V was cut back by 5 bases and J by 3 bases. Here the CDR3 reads CSVQQGTIYNEQFF. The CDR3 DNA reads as TGCAGCGTTCAACAGGGGACGATCTACAATGAGCAGTTCTTC.

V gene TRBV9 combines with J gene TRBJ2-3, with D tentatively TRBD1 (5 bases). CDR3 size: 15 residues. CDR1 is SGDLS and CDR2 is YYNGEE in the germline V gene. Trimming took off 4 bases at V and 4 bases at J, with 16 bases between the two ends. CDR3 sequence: CASSLGHSVADTQYF. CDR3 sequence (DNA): TGTGCCAGCAGCTTAGGACACTCGGTGGCAGATACGCAGTATTTT.

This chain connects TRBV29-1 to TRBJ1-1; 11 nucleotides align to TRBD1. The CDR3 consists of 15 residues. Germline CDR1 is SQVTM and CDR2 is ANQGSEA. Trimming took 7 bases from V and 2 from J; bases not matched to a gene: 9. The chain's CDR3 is CSGGTGGHFNTEAFF. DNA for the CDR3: TGCAGCGGGGGGACAGGGGGTCATTTTAACACTGAAGCTTTCTTT.

In DNA form, the CDR3 reads TGTGCCAGCAGCTCGACAGGGAAATATGGCTACACCTTC. This codes for CASSSTGKYGYTF. J is TRBJ1-2 and V is TRBV7-2, with 7 bases that match TRBD1. CDR1 and CDR2 from the germline V gene are SGHTA and FQGNSA. V lost 4 bases to trimming and J lost 5 bases; unmatched junction nucleotides: 4. The CDR3 spans 13 residues.

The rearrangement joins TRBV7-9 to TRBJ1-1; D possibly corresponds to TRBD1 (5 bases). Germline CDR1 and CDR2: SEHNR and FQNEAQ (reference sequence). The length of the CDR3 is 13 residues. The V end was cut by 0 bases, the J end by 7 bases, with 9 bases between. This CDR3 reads CASSLAPGLEAFF. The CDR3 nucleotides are TGTGCCAGCAGCTTAGCCCCGGGACTTGAAGCTTTCTTT.

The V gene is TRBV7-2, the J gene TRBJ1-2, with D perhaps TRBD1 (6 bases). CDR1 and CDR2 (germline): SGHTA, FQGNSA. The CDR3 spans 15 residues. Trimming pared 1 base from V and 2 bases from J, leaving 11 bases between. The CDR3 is CASSLVSGQNYGYTF. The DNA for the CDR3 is TGTGCCAGCAGCTTAGTTTCGGGACAAAACTATGGCTACACCTTC.